The 19 T cell receptor beta chains presented below share a single source sample, sequenced in a study of siplizumab effects on memory and regulatory T cells. Assay: immunoSEQ multiplex PCR; the TCRdb copy retains only in-frame clones and omits some. This table has about 82,000 clones, approximately 88% appearing once. Sequencing input: Tregs sorted from blood. The source is a human donor in good health.

This clone has only a few counts. The chain carries TRBV7-9 and TRBJ1-2; the D is unclear. V dropped 5 bases and J dropped 8 bases, with 9 bases sitting between them. The CDR3 has 11 residues. Germline CDR1 SEHNR, CDR2 FQNEAQ (reference sequence). This CDR3 is CASSQPGGYTF. The CDR3 bases are TGTGCCAGCAGCCAGCCCGGGGGCTACACCTTC.

The V gene is TRBV7-2, the J gene TRBJ2-1, with a tentative D call TRBD1 (6 bases). Between the trimmed V and J ends, which lost 5 bases and 7 bases, there was a span of 12 bases. Germline-derived CDR1 and CDR2 are SGHTA and FQGNSA. The CDR3 runs 13 residues. The CDR3, as DNA: TGTGCCAGCAGCGACAGGAGCCGAAATGAGCAGTTCTTC. The encoded protein is CASSDRSRNEQFF.

This clone was counted a single time. The V call is TRBV10-2, the J call TRBJ1-4; D possibly corresponds to TRBD1 (5 bases). The CDR3 loop spans 16 amino acids. Germline CDR1 is WSHSY and CDR2 is SAAADI. Trimming cost V 6 bases and J 0 bases, with 14 bases left between them. The CDR3 DNA sequence: TGCGCCAGCAGGGACGGCCGGGGGGCAACTAATGAAAAACTGTTTTTT. Its translation: CASRDGRGATNEKLFF.

The rearrangement joins TRBV25-1 to TRBJ1-1, with D tentatively TRBD1 (5 bases). The CDR3 contains 15 residues. V was cut by 1 base and J by 1 base, with 10 bases left in between. Germline loops: CDR1 MGHDK, CDR2 SYGVNS. The CDR3 DNA follows: TGTGCCAGCAGTGAATTTTCGGGGGAGAACACTGAAGCTTTCTTT. It specifies CASSEFSGENTEAFF. Complete variable domain (other parts from reference TRBV25-1 and TRBJ1-1): EADIYQTPRYLVIGTGKKITLECSQTMGHDKMYWYQQDPGMELHLIHYSYGVNSTEKGDLSSESTVSRIRTEHFPLTLESARPSHTSQYLCASSEFSGENTEAFFGQGTRLTVV.

V and J are TRBV7-3 and TRBJ1-2; a possible D gene is TRBD1 (5 bases). The CDR3 runs 15 residues. CDR1 is SGHTA, CDR2 FQGTGA, per germline. V was cut by 1 base and J by 4 bases, with 13 bases left in between. CDR3 amino acids: CASSLNAGGSYGYTF. DNA for the CDR3: TGTGCCAGCAGCTTAAATGCTGGGGGGAGCTATGGCTACACCTTC.

This sequence joins TRBV18 and TRBJ2-6; perhaps TRBD2 as D (7 bases). Trimming pared 5 bases from V and 0 bases from J, leaving 14 bases between. The CDR3 runs to 17 residues. CDR1 and CDR2 (germline): KGHSH, LQKENI. In DNA, the CDR3 is TGTGCCAGCTCATGGGTGGCGGGGGCCTCTGGGGCCAACGTCCTGACTTTC. Its translation: CASSWVAGASGANVLTF.

This clone was counted a few times. The same CDR3 is also encoded by other DNA sequences in this sample. The chain links TRBV9 to TRBJ1-2; possible D gene TRBD1, 5 bases. CDR1 SGDLS and CDR2 YYNGEE come from the germline V gene. V dropped 0 bases and J dropped 5 bases, with 8 bases sitting between them. CDR3 length: 13 residues. CDR3 region: CASSVVGVYGYTF. CDR3 sequence (DNA): TGTGCCAGCAGCGTAGTAGGGGTTTATGGCTACACCTTC.

The chain carries TRBV5-1 and TRBJ2-2; possible D gene TRBD1, 5 bases. Germline CDR1 is SGHRS and CDR2 is YFSETQ. Trimming stripped 3 bases from V and 1 base from J, with 10 bases between. The CDR3 is 15 residues long. CDR3 in DNA: TGCGCCAGCAGCTACGGACACCTGAACACCGGGGAGCTGTTTTTT. Protein sequence: CASSYGHLNTGELFF.

CDR3 amino acids: CASSEDYNYGYTF. The CDR3 DNA follows: TGTGCCAGCAGTGAAGACTATAACTATGGCTACACCTTC. The V gene is TRBV25-1, the J gene TRBJ1-2, with unresolved D. Germline V gives CDR1 MGHDK, CDR2 SYGVNS. V lost 2 bases and J 1 base, leaving 5 bases between the germline ends. The CDR3 spans 13 residues.

This chain joins TRBV19 and TRBJ1-3; tentative D call: TRBD1 (5 bases). Trimming cost V 6 bases and J 4 bases, with 19 bases left between them. This CDR3 comprises 16 residues. Germline V gene sequence: CDR1 LNHDA, CDR2 SQIVND (reference sequence). CDR3 coding DNA: TGTGCCAGTAGACCTCCCGGGACCCTGGGAGGAAACACCATATATTTT. Its translation: CASRPPGTLGGNTIYF.

The chain joins TRBV2 to TRBJ2-7; the D is unclear. Per the germline V gene, CDR1 is SNHLY and CDR2 is FYNNEI. This CDR3 region has 14 residues. The ends were cut back, 8 bases at V and 0 bases at J, with 14 bases in the middle. The CDR3 loop is CASFSGSSSYEQYF. Written as DNA, the CDR3 is TGTGCCAGCTTTTCCGGGTCGAGCTCCTACGAGCAGTACTTC.

The chain is built from TRBV7-6 and TRBJ2-5; perhaps TRBD1 as D (5 bases). Trimming took off 2 bases at V and 5 bases at J, with 9 bases between the two ends. Germline V gene sequence: CDR1 SGHVS, CDR2 FNYEAQ. This CDR3 comprises 13 residues. The CDR3 sequence: CASSLLRVETQYF. The CDR3, as DNA: TGTGCCAGCAGCTTACTCAGGGTTGAGACCCAGTACTTC.

The J gene is TRBJ1-3, the V gene TRBV6-5; the D gene is possibly TRBD1 (5 bases). Looked up from germline, CDR1 is MNHEY and CDR2 is SVGAGI. V was trimmed by 5 bases and J by 0 bases, leaving 11 bases between them. The CDR3 is 15 amino acids. CDR3 bases: TGTGCCAGCAGTCGGACAATGGCCTCTGGAAACACCATATATTTT. Its translation: CASSRTMASGNTIYF.

J is TRBJ2-5 and V is TRBV5-4; 7 bases line up with TRBD1. Germline CDR1 SGHNT, CDR2 YYREEE (reference sequence). The CDR3 loop spans 14 amino acids. V gave up 4 bases and J gave up 4 bases; unmatched junction bases: 7. The chain's CDR3 is CASSRTGVGETQYF. The CDR3 DNA is TGTGCCAGCAGCCGTACAGGGGTTGGAGAGACCCAGTACTTC.

This chain connects TRBV20-1 to TRBJ1-3; D gene unclear. CDR1 is DFQATT and CDR2 is SNEGSKA in the germline V gene (reference sequence). Trimming took off 3 bases at V and 7 bases at J, with 7 bases between the two ends. The CDR3 is 11 residues long. The CDR3 sequence: CSARAANTIYF. In DNA, the CDR3 is TGCAGTGCTAGGGCTGCGAACACCATATATTTT.

Only one count was recorded for this clone. The rearrangement uses TRBV2 and TRBJ1-5; D uncertain. The V gene's germline CDR1 is SNHLY and CDR2 FYNNEI. V was shortened by 1 base and J by 3 bases, with 10 bases between the two germline ends. The CDR3 is 15 amino acids. CDR3 amino acids: CASSEGSSYNQPQHF. The CDR3 bases are TGTGCCAGCAGTGAAGGGTCCAGCTACAATCAGCCCCAGCATTTT.

The gene calls are TRBV6-5 and TRBJ2-5, with unresolved D. Judging by the DNA end, TRBJ2-7 fits better; the J call may be wrong. The CDR3 sequence is 15 residues long. Germline CDR1 and CDR2: MNHEY and SVGAGI. The CDR3 coding sequence is TGTGCCAGCAGTTACTCGCCGGAGAGCTCCTACGAGCAGTACTTC. This encodes CASSYSPESSYEQYF.

J is TRBJ1-5 and V is TRBV6-1; TRBD1 might be the D (5 bases). This CDR3 comprises 14 residues. The germline gives CDR1 MNHNS, CDR2 SASEGT. V lost 7 bases, J lost 5 bases, and 15 bases lay in between. This CDR3 reads CASIAGRGDQPQHF. The CDR3 DNA sequence: TGTGCCAGCATAGCAGGGCGGGGGGATCAGCCCCAGCATTTT.

The chain combines TRBV6-6 with TRBJ1-5; a weak D match, TRBD1 (6 bases). The CDR3 loop spans 15 amino acids. Trimming stripped 6 bases from V and 0 bases from J, with 12 bases between. The germline CDR1 and CDR2 sequences are MNHNY and SVGAGI (reference sequence). The CDR3 loop is CASRQRTDSNQPQHF. The CDR3 nucleotides are TGTGCCAGCAGACAACGGACAGATAGCAATCAGCCCCAGCATTTT.